This T cell receptor beta chain was sequenced for a study of CD8 T cells in ankylosing spondylitis. In this sample, this clonotype turned up a few times. Its antigen remains unidentified. Points from the study as a whole: Seemingly characteristic of ankylosing spondylitis blood was a TCR beta motif consisting of eight highly homologous variants.

The CDR3 consists of 14 residues. Trimming stripped 3 bases from V and 2 bases from J, with 14 bases between. Germline assignment: CDR1 DFQATT and CDR2 SNEGSKA (reference sequence). Quantitative barcoded 5'-RACE was used to prepare TCR beta libraries. Via MiXCR, TCRdb re-called the 5' RACE reads, giving one row per CDR3 protein. The table includes fewer than 450,000 distinct CDR3 sequences, 17% detected once. The receptor was derived from a male donor with ankylosing spondylitis. V and J are TRBV20-1 and TRBJ2-7, with D perhaps being TRBD1 or TRBD2 (5 bases each). Sequenced material: blood, either unsorted or a sorted T cell fraction (not recorded which). The CDR3 here is CSARPGTGPYEQYF. CDR3 bases: TGCAGTGCTAGGCCCGGGACGGGACCCTACGAGCAGTACTTC.